What follows is one TCR beta chain and its context. This sample is part of a study of T cells in localized non-small cell lung cancer. There are 13 residues in the CDR3. Germline-derived CDR1 and CDR2 are ENHRY and SYGVKD. V was cut by 11 bases and J by 5 bases, with 19 bases left in between. TCRdb keeps only in-frame clones here, not all; method: immunoSEQ multiplex PCR. The sample lists more than 45,000 clones; around four fifths were seen once. This chain connects TRBV10-3 to TRBJ2-7; D gene unclear. This TCR was sampled from a man aged 35 to 69 with stage III lung adenocarcinoma. The sample in question was peripheral blood mononuclear cells, obtained before any cancer treatment. As DNA, the CDR3 is TGTGCCGTCCTTAACCCGGGTCGGGACGAGCAGTACTTC. It specifies CAVLNPGRDEQYF.